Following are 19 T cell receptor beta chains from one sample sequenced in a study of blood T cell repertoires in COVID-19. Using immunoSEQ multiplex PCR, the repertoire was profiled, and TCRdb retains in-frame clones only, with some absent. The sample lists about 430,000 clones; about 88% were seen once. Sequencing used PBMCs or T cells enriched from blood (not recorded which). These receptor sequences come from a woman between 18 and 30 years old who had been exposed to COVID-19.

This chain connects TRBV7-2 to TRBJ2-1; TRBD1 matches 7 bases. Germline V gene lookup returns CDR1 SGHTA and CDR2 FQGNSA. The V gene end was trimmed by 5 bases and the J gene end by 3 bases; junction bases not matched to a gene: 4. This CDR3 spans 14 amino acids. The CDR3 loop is CASSQDRVYNEQFF. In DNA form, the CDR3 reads TGTGCCAGCAGCCAAGACAGGGTCTACAATGAGCAGTTCTTC. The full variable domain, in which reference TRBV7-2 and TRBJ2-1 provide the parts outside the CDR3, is GAGVSQSPSNKVTEKGKDVELRCDPISGHTALYWYRQSLGQGLEFLIYFQGNSAPDKSGLPSDRFSAERTGGSVSTLTIQRTQQEDSAVYLCASSQDRVYNEQFFGPGTRLTVL.

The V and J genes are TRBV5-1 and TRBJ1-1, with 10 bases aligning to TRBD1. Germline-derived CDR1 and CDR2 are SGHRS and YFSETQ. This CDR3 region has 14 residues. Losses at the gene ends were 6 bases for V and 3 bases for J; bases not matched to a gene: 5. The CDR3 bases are TGCGCCAGCATGCCCGGGACAGGGGACACTGAAGCTTTCTTT. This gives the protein CASMPGTGDTEAFF. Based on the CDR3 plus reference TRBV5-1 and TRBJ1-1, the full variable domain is KAGVTQTPRYLIKTRGQQVTLSCSPISGHRSVSWYQQTPGQGLQFLFEYFSETQRNKGNFPGRFSGRQFSNSRSEMNVSTLELGDSALYLCASMPGTGDTEAFFGQGTRLTVV.

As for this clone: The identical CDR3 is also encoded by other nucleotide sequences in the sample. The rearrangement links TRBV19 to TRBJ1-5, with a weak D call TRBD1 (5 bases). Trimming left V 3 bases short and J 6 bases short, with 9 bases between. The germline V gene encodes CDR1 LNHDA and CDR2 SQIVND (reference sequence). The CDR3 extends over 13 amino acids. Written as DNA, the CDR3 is TGTGCCAGTAGTATCCGGGGGGGTCAGCCCCAGCATTTT. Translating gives CASSIRGGQPQHF.

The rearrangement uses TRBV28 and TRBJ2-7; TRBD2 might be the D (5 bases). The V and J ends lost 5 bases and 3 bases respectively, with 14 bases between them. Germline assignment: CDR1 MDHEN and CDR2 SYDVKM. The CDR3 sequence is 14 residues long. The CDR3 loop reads CASSLRAEVYEQYF. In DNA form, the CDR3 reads TGTGCCAGCAGTCTCCGAGCGGAAGTCTACGAGCAGTACTTC.

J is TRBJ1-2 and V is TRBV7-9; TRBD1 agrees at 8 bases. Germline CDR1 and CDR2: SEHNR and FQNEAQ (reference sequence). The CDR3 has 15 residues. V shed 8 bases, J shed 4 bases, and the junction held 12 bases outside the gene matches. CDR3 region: CASQRGTGGLYGYTF. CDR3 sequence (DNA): TGTGCCAGCCAAAGAGGGACAGGCGGTCTCTATGGCTACACCTTC.

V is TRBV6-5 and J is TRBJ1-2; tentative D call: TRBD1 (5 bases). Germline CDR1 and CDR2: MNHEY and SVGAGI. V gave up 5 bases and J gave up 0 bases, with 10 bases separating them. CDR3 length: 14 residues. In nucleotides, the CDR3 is TGTGCCAGCAGTAAGAAGACAGCTAACTATGGCTACACCTTC. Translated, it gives CASSKKTANYGYTF.

The CDR3: CASSRGTGGSYGYTF. CDR3 nucleotide sequence: TGTGCCAGCAGCCGGGGGACAGGGGGAAGCTATGGCTACACCTTC. The chain couples TRBV3-1 (or the pseudogene TRBV3-2) to TRBJ1-2, with 11 bases lining up with TRBD1. The CDR3 length is 15 residues. V lost 4 bases and J lost 4; bases outside the gene matches: 5. Germline V lookup: CDR1 LGHDT, CDR2 YNNKEL (reference sequence).

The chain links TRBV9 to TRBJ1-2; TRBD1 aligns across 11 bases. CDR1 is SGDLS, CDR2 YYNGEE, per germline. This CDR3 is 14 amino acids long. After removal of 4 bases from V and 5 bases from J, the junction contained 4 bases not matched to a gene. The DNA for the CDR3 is TGTGCCAGCAGCACGGGACAGGGGGAATATGGCTACACCTTC. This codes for CASSTGQGEYGYTF.

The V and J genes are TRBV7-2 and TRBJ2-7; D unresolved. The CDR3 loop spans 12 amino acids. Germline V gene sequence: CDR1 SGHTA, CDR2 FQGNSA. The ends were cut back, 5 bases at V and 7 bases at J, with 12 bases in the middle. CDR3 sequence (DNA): TGTGCCAGCAGCCCCAACCTAGGAGAGCAGTACTTC. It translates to CASSPNLGEQYF. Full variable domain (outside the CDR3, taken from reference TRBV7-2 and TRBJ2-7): GAGVSQSPSNKVTEKGKDVELRCDPISGHTALYWYRQSLGQGLEFLIYFQGNSAPDKSGLPSDRFSAERTGGSVSTLTIQRTQQEDSAVYLCASSPNLGEQYFGPGTRLTVT.

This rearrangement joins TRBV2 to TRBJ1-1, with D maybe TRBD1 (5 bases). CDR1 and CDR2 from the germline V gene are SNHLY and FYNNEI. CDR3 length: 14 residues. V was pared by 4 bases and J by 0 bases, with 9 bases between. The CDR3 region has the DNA TGTGCCAGCAGTGCAGGGTCAGTGAACACTGAAGCTTTCTTT. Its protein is CASSAGSVNTEAFF.

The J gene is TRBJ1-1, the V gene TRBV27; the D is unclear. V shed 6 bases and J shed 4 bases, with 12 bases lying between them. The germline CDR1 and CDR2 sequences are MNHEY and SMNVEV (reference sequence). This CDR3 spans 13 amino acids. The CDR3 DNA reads TGTGCCAGCAGCTACTCTAGCTCCACTGAAGCTTTCTTT. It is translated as CASSYSSSTEAFF.

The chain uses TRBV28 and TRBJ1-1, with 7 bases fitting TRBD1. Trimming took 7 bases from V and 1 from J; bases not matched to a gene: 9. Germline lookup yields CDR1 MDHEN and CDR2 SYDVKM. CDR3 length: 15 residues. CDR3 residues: CASNDRETPNTEAFF. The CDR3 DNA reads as TGTGCCAGCAATGACAGGGAGACTCCGAACACTGAAGCTTTCTTT.

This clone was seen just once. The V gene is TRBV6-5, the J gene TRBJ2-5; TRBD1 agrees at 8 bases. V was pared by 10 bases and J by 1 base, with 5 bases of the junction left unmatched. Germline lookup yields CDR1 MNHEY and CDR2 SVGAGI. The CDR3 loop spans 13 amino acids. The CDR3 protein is CATLDRVQETQYF. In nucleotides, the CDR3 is TGTGCCACCTTGGACAGGGTCCAAGAGACCCAGTACTTC.

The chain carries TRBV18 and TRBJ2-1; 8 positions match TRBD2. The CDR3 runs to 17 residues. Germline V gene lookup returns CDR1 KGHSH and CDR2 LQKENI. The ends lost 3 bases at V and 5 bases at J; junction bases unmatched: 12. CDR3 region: CASSPGASGLYDNEQFF. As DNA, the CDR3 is TGTGCCAGCTCACCGGGGGCTAGCGGGTTATACGACAATGAGCAGTTCTTC. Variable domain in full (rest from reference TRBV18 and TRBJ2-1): NAGVMQNPRHLVRRRGQEARLRCSPMKGHSHVYWYRQLPEEGLKFMVYLQKENIIDESGMPKERFSAEFPKEGPSILRIQQVVRGDSAAYFCASSPGASGLYDNEQFFGPGTRLTVL.

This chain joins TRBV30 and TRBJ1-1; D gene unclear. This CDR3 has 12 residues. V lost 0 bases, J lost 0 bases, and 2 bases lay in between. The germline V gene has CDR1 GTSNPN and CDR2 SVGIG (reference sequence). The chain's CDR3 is CAWSVMNTEAFF. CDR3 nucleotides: TGTGCCTGGAGTGTCATGAACACTGAAGCTTTCTTT.

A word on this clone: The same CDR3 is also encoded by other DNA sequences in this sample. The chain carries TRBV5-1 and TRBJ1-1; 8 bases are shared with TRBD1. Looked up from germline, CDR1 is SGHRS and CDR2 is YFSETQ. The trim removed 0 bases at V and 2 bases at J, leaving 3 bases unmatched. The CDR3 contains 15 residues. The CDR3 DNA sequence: TGCGCCAGCAGCTTGGTAACAGGGGGAAACACTGAAGCTTTCTTT. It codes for CASSLVTGGNTEAFF.

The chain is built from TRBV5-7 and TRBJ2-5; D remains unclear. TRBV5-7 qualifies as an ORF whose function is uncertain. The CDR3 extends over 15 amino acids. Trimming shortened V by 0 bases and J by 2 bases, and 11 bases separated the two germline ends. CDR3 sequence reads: CASSLELPLQETQYF. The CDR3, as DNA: TGTGCCAGCAGCTTGGAACTACCGCTTCAAGAGACCCAGTACTTC.

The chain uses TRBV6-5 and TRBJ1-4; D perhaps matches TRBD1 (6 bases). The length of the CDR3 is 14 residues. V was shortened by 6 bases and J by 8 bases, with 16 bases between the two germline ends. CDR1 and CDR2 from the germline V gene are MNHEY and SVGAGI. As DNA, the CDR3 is TGTGCCAGCAGCCTTCGTGGGCAGGGGGAAAAACTGTTTTTT. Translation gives CASSLRGQGEKLFF.

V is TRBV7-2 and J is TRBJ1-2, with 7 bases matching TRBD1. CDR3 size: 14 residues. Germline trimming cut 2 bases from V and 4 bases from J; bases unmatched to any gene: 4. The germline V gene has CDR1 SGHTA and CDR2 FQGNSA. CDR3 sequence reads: CASSLMGQSYGYTF. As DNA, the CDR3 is TGTGCCAGCAGCTTAATGGGACAGTCCTATGGCTACACCTTC.